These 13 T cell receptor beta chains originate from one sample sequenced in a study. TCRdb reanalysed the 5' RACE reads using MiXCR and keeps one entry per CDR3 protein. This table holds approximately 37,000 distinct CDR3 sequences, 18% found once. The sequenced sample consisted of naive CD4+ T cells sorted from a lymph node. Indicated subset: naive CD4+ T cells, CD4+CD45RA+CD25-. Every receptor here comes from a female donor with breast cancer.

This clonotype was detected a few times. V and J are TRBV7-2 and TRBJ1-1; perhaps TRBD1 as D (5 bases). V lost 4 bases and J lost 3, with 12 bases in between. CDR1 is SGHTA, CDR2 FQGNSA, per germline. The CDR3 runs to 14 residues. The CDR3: CASSSDGGDTEAFF. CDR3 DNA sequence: TGTGCCAGCAGCTCGGATGGGGGGGACACTGAAGCTTTCTTT.

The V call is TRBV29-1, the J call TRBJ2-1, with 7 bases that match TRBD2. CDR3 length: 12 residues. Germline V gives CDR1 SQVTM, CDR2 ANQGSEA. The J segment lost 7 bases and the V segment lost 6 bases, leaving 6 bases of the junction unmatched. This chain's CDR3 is CSVVEGGNEQFF. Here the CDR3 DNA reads TGCAGCGTGGTGGAGGGAGGGAATGAGCAGTTCTTC.

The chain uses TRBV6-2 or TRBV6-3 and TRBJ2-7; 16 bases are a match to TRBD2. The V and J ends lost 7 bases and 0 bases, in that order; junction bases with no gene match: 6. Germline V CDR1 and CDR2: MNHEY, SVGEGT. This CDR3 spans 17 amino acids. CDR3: CASTGTSGRASSYEQYF. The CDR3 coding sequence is TGTGCCAGCACCGGGACTAGCGGGAGGGCCAGCTCCTACGAGCAGTACTTC.

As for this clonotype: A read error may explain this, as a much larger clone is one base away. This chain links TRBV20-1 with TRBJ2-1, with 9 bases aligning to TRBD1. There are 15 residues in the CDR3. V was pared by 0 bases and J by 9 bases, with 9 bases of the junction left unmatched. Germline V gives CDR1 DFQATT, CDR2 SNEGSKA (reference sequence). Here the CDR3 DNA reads TGCAGTGCTAGAGACCCCCGGACAGGGGATACTGAGCAGTTCTTC. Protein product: CSARDPRTGDTEQFF.

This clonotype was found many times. This chain's CDR3 is CASSYVVGGELFF. In nucleotides, the CDR3 is TGTGCCAGCAGTTACGTGGTGGGCGGGGAGCTGTTTTTT. The rearrangement joins TRBV6-5 to TRBJ2-2; unclear D gene. CDR1 and CDR2 from the germline V gene are MNHEY and SVGAGI. Trimming removed 2 bases from V and 7 bases from J, with 8 bases in between. The CDR3 has 13 amino acids.

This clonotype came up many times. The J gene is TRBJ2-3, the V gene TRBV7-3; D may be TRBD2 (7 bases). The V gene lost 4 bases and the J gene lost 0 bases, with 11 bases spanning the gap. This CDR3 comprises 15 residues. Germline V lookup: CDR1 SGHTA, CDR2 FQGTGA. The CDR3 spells CASSSGGPSTDTQYF. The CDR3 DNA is TGTGCCAGCAGCTCGGGGGGCCCCAGCACAGATACGCAGTATTTT.

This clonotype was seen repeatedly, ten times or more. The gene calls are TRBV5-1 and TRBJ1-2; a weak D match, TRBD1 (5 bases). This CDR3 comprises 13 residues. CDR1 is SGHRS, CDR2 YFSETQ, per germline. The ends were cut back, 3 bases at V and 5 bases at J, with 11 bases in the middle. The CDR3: CASSSGRIYGYTF. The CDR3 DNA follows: TGCGCCAGCAGCTCGGGACGGATTTATGGCTACACCTTC.

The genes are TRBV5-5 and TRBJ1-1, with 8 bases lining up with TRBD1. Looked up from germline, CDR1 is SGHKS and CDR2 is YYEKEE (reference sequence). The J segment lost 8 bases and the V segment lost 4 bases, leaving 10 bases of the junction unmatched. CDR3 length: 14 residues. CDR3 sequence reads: CASSLDRANNEAFF. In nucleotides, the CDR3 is TGTGCCAGCAGCCTGGACAGGGCCAATAACGAAGCTTTCTTT. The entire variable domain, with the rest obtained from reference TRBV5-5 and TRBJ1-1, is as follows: DAGVTQSPTHLIKTRGQQVTLRCSPISGHKSVSWYQQVLGQGPQFIFQYYEKEERGRGNFPDRFSARQFPNYSSELNVNALLLGDSALYLCASSLDRANNEAFFGQGTRLTVV.

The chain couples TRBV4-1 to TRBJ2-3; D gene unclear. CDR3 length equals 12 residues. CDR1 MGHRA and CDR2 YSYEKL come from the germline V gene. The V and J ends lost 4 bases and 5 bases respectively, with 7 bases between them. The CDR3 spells CASSRTRDTQYF. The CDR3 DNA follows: TGCGCCAGCAGCCGGACCAGAGATACGCAGTATTTT.

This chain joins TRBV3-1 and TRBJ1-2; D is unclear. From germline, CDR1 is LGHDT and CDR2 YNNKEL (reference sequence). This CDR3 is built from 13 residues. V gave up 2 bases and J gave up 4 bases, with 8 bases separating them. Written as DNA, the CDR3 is TGTGCCAGCAGCCAAACCTCAACCTATGGCTACACCTTC. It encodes CASSQTSTYGYTF.

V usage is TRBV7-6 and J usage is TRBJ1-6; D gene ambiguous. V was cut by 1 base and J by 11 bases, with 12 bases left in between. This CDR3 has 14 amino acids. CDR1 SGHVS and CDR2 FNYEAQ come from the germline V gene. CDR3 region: CASSLGEEETPLHF. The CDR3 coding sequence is TGTGCCAGCAGCTTAGGGGAGGAGGAGACACCCCTCCACTTT. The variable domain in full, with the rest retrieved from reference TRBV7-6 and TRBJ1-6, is GAGVSQSPRYKVTKRGQDVALRCDPISGHVSLYWYRQALGQGPEFLTYFNYEAQQDKSGLPNDRFSAERPEGSISTLTIQRTEQRDSAMYRCASSLGEEETPLHFGNGTRLTVT.

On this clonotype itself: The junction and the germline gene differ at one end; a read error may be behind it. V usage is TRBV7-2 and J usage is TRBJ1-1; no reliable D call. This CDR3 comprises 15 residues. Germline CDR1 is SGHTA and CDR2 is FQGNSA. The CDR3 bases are TGTGCCAGCAGCAAGCGACCGGGCTGGAGCACTGAAGCTTGCTTT. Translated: CASSKRPGWSTEACF. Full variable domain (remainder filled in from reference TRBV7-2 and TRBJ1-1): GAGVSQSPSNKVTEKGKDVELRCDPISGHTALYWYRQSLGQGLEFLIYFQGNSAPDKSGLPSDRFSAERTGGSVSTLTIQRTQQEDSAVYLCASSKRPGWSTEACFGQGTRLTVV.

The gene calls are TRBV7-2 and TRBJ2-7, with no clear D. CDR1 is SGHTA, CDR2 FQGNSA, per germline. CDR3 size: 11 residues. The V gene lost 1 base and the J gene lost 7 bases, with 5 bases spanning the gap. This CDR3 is CASSLVGEQYF. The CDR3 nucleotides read TGTGCCAGCAGCTTAGTTGGAGAGCAGTACTTC.